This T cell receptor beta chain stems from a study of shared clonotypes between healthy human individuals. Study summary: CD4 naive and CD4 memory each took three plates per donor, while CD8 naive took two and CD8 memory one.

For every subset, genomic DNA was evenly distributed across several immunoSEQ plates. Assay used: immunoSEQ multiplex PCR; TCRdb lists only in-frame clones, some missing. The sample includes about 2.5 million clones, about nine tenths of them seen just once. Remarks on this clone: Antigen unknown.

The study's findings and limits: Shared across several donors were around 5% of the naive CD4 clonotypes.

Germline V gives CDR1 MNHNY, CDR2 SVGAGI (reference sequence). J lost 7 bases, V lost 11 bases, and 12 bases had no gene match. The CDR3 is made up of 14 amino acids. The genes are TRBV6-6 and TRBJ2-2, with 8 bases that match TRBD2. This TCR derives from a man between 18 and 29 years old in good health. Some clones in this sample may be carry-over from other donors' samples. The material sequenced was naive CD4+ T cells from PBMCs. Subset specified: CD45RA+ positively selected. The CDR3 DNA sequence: TGTGCCCTTGGGCGGGGGGCGCTTGACGGGGAGCTGTTTTTT. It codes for CALGRGALDGELFF.